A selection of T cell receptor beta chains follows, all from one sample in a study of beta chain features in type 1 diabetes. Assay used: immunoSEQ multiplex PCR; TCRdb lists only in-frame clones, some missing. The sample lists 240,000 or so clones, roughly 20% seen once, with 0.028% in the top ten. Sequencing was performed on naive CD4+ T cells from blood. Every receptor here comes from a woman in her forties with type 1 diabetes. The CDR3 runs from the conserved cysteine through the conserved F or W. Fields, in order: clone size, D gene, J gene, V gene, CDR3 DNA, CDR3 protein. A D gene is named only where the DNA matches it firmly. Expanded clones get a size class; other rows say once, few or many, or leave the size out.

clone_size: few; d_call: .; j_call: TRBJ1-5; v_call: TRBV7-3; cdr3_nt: TGTGCCAGCAGCCCGGACAGTAATCAGCCCCAGCATTTT; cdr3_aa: CASSPDSNQPQHF
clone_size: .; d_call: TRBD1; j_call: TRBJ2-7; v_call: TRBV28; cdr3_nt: TGTGCCAGCAGTTCGGACAGGGTTCGGTGGGAGCAGTACTTC; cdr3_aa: CASSSDRVRWEQYF
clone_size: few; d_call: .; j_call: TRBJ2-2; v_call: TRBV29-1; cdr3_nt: TGCAGCGTTGAGACGGCGACCGGAGCGAACACCGGGGAGCTGTTTTTT; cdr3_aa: CSVETATGANTGELFF
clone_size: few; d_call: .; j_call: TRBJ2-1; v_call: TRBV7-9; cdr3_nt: TGTGCCAGCAGCCAACCCATAGTAGGCGGTAGCGATGAGCAGTTCTTC; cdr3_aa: CASSQPIVGGSDEQFF
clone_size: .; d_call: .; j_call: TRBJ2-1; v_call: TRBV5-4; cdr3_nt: TGTGCCAGCAGCTTACCGGGAGTCTCCTACAATGAGCAGTTCTTC; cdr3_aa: CASSLPGVSYNEQFF
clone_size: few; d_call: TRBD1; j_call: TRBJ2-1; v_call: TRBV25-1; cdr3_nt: TGTGCCAGCAGTCTTTTATCTCCCGGGACAGGGAGTTACAATGAGCAGTTCTTC; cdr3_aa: CASSLLSPGTGSYNEQFF
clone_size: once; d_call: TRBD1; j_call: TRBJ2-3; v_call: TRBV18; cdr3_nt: TGTGCCAGCTCACCTGACAGGGGGCGGGGAGATACGCAGTATTTT; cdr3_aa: CASSPDRGRGDTQYF
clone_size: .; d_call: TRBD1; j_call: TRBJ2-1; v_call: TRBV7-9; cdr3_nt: TGTGCCAGCAGCAGGGACAGGGAATGGGAAAGGTATGAGCAGTTCTTC; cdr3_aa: CASSRDREWERYEQFF
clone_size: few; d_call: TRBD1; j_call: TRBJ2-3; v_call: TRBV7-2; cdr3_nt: TGTGCCAGCAGCCCGGACAGGGGGTCCACAGATACGCAGTATTTT; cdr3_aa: CASSPDRGSTDTQYF
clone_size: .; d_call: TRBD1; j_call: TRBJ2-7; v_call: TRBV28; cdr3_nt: TGTGCCAGCGCAAGTTATGTCCCCGGGACAGGGAACGAGCAGTACTTC; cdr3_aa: CASASYVPGTGNEQYF
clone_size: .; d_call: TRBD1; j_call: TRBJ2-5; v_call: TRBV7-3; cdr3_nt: TGTGCCAGCAGCCGGACAGGGGGAGCTGAGACCCAGTACTTC; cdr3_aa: CASSRTGGAETQYF
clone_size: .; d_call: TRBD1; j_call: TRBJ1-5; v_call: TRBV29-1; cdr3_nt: TGCAGCGTTCGTTCGACAGGGGTAAATCAGCCCCAGCATTTT; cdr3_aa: CSVRSTGVNQPQHF
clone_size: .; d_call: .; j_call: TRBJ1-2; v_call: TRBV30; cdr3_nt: TGTGCCTGGAGTCCGAGCGGGGGCTCTGGCTACACCTTC; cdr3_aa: CAWSPSGGSGYTF
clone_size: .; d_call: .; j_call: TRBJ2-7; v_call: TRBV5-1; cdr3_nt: TGCGCCAGCAGCTGGAGAGAGGGAACCTACGAGCAGTACTTC; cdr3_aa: CASSWREGTYEQYF
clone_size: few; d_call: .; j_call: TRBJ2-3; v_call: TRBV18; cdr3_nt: TGTGCCAGCTCACCGTCCGGAGAGGATACGCAGTATTTT; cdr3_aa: CASSPSGEDTQYF
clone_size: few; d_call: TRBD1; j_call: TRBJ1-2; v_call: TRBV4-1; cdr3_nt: TGCGCCAGCAGCCTCGAACCGACAGGGCATGGCTACACCTTC; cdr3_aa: CASSLEPTGHGYTF
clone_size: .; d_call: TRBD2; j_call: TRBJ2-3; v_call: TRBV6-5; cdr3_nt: TGTGCCACCACTCGCGGGAGGGCCTCCGATACGCAGTATTTT; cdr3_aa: CATTRGRASDTQYF
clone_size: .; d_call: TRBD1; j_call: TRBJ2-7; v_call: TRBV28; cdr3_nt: TGTGCCAGCCGACTTCATCCCTCGACAGGGAAAAACGAGCAGTACTTC; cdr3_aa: CASRLHPSTGKNEQYF
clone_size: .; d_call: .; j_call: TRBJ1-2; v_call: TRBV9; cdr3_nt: TGTGCCAGCAGCTTCGGTTGGGGCACTTATGGCTACACCTTC; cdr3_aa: CASSFGWGTYGYTF
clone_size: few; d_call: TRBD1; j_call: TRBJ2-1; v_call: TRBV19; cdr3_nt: TGTGCCACTCAACAGGGGGCCTACAATGAGCAGTTCTTC; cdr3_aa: CATQQGAYNEQFF
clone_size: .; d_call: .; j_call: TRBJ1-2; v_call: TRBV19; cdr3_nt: TGTGCCAGTAGTCCTCGACGGGGAGCGGGCTACACCTTC; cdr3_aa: CASSPRRGAGYTF
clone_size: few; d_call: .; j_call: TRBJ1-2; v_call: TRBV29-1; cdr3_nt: TGCAGCGCCCCTAACAGGGACAACTATGGCTACACCTTC; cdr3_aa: CSAPNRDNYGYTF
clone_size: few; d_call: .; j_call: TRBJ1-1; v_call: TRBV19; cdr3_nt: TGTGCCAGTAGTACGAGACAGAGCATGAACACTGAAGCTTTCTTT; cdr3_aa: CASSTRQSMNTEAFF
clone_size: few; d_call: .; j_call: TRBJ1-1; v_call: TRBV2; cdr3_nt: TGTGCCAGCACAGGACTCCGGGCGAACACTGAAGCTTTCTTT; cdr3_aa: CASTGLRANTEAFF
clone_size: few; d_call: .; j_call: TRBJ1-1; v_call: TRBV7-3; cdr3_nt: TGTGCCAGCAGCCTGGGACAGAACACTGAAGCTTTCTTT; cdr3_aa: CASSLGQNTEAFF
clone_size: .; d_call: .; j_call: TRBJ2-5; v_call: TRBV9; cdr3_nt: TGTGCCAGCAGCCCGAGAGGAGAGACCCAGTACTTC; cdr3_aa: CASSPRGETQYF
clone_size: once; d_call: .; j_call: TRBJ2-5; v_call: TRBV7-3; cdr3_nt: TGTGCCAGCAGCTTGAATCAGGGCCACGAGACCCAGTACTTC; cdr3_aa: CASSLNQGHETQYF